This T cell receptor beta chain is drawn from a study of T cells in Graves' hyperthyroidism and ophthalmopathy. The V end lost 0 bases, the J end lost 0 bases, and 12 bases lay between the germline ends. CDR1 and CDR2 from the germline V gene are SGHRS and YFSETQ. The CDR3 totals 16 residues. TCR beta CDR3 regions were amplified from RNA transcripts. First-round RT-PCR of the TCR CDR3 relied on the HTBI primer set. TCRdb re-derived calls from the multiplex PCR reads in MiXCR, one entry per CDR3 protein. This sample yields fewer than 350,000 distinct CDR3 sequences, of which 15% to 20% are seen a single time; roughly a sixth belongs to the top ten.

Sequencing used blood. The source is a woman aged 40 to 50 with Graves' ophthalmopathy. The V gene is TRBV5-1, the J gene TRBJ1-1; D is unresolved. CDR3 in amino acids: CASSLDGMPMNTEAFF. CDR3 DNA sequence: TGCGCCAGCAGCTTGGACGGCATGCCCATGAACACTGAAGCTTTCTTT.